This TCR beta chain was sequenced for a study of blood T cells in healthy people across ages. In this sample, this clonotype turned up a few times. Its antigen is not identified. Next came a second PCR, run for about 7 to 12 cycles, which used a sample-barcoded 5' primer along with a J-beta primer mix. Every cDNA was tagged by a template-switch adaptor with 12 random nucleotides. MiXCR, run by TCRdb on the 5' RACE reads, gives a single entry per CDR3 protein. Here the sample spans about 970,000 distinct CDR3 sequences, just over 50% being singletons. The study, taken as a whole, reports: Investigators treated diversity estimates from one million T cells as underestimates.

Per sample, a minimum of 6 million PBMCs were isolated. The specimen sequenced was blood. The clonotype was recovered from a woman aged 55-70 years in good health.

CDR3 sequence: CASSDWGYRYF. DNA for the CDR3: TGTGCCAGCAGTGATTGGGGCTACCGGTATTTT. The chain uses TRBV6-1 and TRBJ2-3; TRBD1 might be the D (5 bases). The V end was cut by 3 bases, the J end by 14 bases, with 12 bases between. Looked up from germline, CDR1 is MNHNS and CDR2 is SASEGT. The CDR3 length is 11 residues.